Listed here are 16 T cell receptor beta chains from one sample, sequenced in a study of cytomegalovirus exposure and HLA in healthy donors (TCRdb year 2017). The library was obtained by the immunoSEQ multiplex PCR assay. A mixture of 60 forward primers for TCR Vbeta segments and 13 reverse primers for TCR Jbeta segments was used in the multiplex PCR. In its TCRdb copy, this immuneACCESS table keeps in-frame sequences only and misses some clones. Where compared with another copy, unresolved V genes explain less than half of these, and the others have no known cause. This sample gives about 200,000 clones in total; around 86% of them show up just once. In total, the top ten clones hold approximately 2.5% of the sample. Input material: PBMCs. Every receptor here comes from a woman aged 40 to 50 in good health and CMV-seronegative.

The chain uses TRBV30 and TRBJ2-1; 10 bases match TRBD2. In germline, CDR1 is GTSNPN, CDR2 SVGIG (reference sequence). This CDR3 has 13 amino acids. V shed 5 bases, J shed 5 bases, and the junction held 3 bases outside the gene matches. CDR3 region: CAWVAGGNNEQFF. The CDR3 nucleotides read TGTGCCTGGGTAGCGGGAGGTAACAATGAGCAGTTCTTC.

The chain links TRBV7-3 to TRBJ1-1; D possibly corresponds to TRBD1 (6 bases). From germline, CDR1 is SGHTA and CDR2 FQGTGA. Trimming cost V 3 bases and J 4 bases, with 9 bases left between them. The CDR3 contains 13 residues. CDR3 residues: CASSLDSRTEAFF. CDR3 DNA: TGTGCCAGCAGCTTGGACAGTCGCACTGAAGCTTTCTTT.

The chain combines TRBV7-9 with TRBJ2-7; TRBD2 agrees at 7 bases. The V and J ends lost 4 bases and 10 bases, in that order; junction bases with no gene match: 7. Looked up from germline, CDR1 is SEHNR and CDR2 is FQNEAQ (reference sequence). This CDR3 contains 12 residues. The CDR3 bases are TGTGCCAGCAGCTCGAGGGACTACTTCCAGTACTTC. Translating it yields CASSSRDYFQYF.

The J gene is TRBJ2-3, the V gene TRBV6-1; 9 bases match TRBD2. This CDR3 is built from 19 residues. Germline loops: CDR1 MNHNS, CDR2 SASEGT. Trimming removed 4 bases from V and 2 bases from J; junction bases left unmatched: 16. CDR3 amino acids: CASSGLGGRASITTDTQYF. CDR3 nucleotide sequence: TGTGCCAGCAGTGGCCTGGGCGGGAGGGCCTCAATAACCACAGATACGCAGTATTTT.

The J gene is TRBJ1-2, the V gene TRBV7-9; TRBD1 agrees at 8 bases. The CDR3 totals 13 residues. CDR1 is SEHNR, CDR2 FQNEAQ, per germline (reference sequence). After removal of 5 bases from V and 6 bases from J, the junction contained 5 bases not matched to a gene. CDR3 sequence (DNA): TGTGCCAGCAGCGCAGGACAGGGCGATGGCTACACCTTC. This sequence encodes CASSAGQGDGYTF.

The chain joins TRBV6-6 to TRBJ1-1; tentative D call: TRBD1 (5 bases). Germline CDR1 is MNHNY and CDR2 is SVGAGI (reference sequence). This CDR3 spans 14 amino acids. V was shortened by 3 bases and J by 0 bases, with 8 bases between the two germline ends. This CDR3 is CASSYGAVNTEAFF. The CDR3 DNA sequence: TGTGCCAGCAGTTATGGGGCAGTGAACACTGAAGCTTTCTTT.

The chain employs TRBV6-1 and TRBJ1-5; 7 bases align to TRBD1. The CDR3 covers 13 residues. Germline CDR1 MNHNS, CDR2 SASEGT. The J segment lost 7 bases and the V segment lost 7 bases, leaving 7 bases of the junction unmatched. The CDR3 bases are TGTGCCAGCAACCCCACAGGGGTACAGCCCCAGCATTTT. Translating gives CASNPTGVQPQHF.

This clone has just one count. The chain has TRBV1 and TRBJ2-7; the D call TRBD2 from the table was never checked on the DNA. TRBV1 is an annotated pseudogene. This CDR3 is 16 amino acids long. The CDR3 reads CTSSRLLAGGPYEQYF. In nucleotides, the CDR3 is TGCACCAGCAGCCGACTACTAGCGGGAGGCCCCTACGAGCAGTACTTC.

This rearrangement joins TRBV6-4 to TRBJ2-7, with D perhaps matching TRBD1 (8 bases). Trimming stripped 6 bases from V and 0 bases from J, with 15 bases between. This CDR3 is built from 15 residues. The V gene's germline CDR1 is MRHNA and CDR2 SNTAGT. CDR3 residues: CASRRGGTGSYEQYF. In nucleotides, the CDR3 is TGTGCCAGCAGGAGGGGGGGGACAGGCTCCTACGAGCAGTACTTC.

V is TRBV5-1 and J is TRBJ2-1; TRBD1 is a possible D gene (6 bases). Germline V gene sequence: CDR1 SGHRS, CDR2 YFSETQ. The V and J ends lost 1 base and 4 bases respectively, with 9 bases between them. The CDR3 spans 14 residues. DNA for the CDR3: TGCGCCAGCAGCTTGACGCAGGGGTACAATGAGCAGTTCTTC. This gives the protein CASSLTQGYNEQFF.

The chain combines TRBV5-6 with TRBJ2-1; TRBD2 matches 13 bases. This CDR3 has 15 residues. Germline loops: CDR1 SGHDT, CDR2 YYEEEE. The V segment lost 0 bases and the J segment 9 bases; nucleotides outside the gene matches: 3. Written as DNA, the CDR3 is TGTGCCAGCAGCTTGGTGGGACTAGCGGGAATTGAGCAGTTCTTC. This sequence encodes CASSLVGLAGIEQFF.

The chain couples TRBV5-1 to TRBJ2-1; TRBD2 aligns across 9 bases. Per the germline V gene, CDR1 is SGHRS and CDR2 is YFSETQ. The CDR3 consists of 16 residues. The ends lost 4 bases at V and 8 bases at J; junction bases unmatched: 13. This CDR3 reads CASSPWRAGGPHEQFF. In nucleotides, the CDR3 is TGCGCCAGCAGCCCTTGGCGGGCGGGAGGGCCGCATGAGCAGTTCTTC.

This chain uses TRBV6-5 with TRBJ2-2; no clear D. Trimming removed 6 bases at V and 7 bases at J, with 12 bases between. Germline V gene data show CDR1 as MNHEY and CDR2 as SVGAGI. The CDR3 loop spans 13 amino acids. The CDR3 DNA is TGTGCCAGCAGCCCTAGTCGAGTCGGGGAGCTGTTTTTT. Translated, it gives CASSPSRVGELFF.

The V and J genes are TRBV7-2 and TRBJ2-5, with D tentatively TRBD1 (7 bases). The CDR3 covers 14 residues. Germline assignment: CDR1 SGHTA and CDR2 FQGNSA. Between the trimmed V and J ends, which lost 5 bases and 2 bases, there was a span of 12 bases. CDR3 nucleotide sequence: TGTGCCAGCAGCCTACAGGGGAGGCAAGAGACCCAGTACTTC. Protein sequence: CASSLQGRQETQYF.

This sequence joins TRBV12-5 and TRBJ2-3; 7 nucleotides match TRBD2. J lost 7 bases, V lost 5 bases, and 6 bases had no gene match. Germline lookup yields CDR1 LGHNT and CDR2 FRNRAP. The CDR3 runs to 13 residues. In DNA, the CDR3 is TGTGCTAGTGGTAACCAGCGGGGCTATACGCAGTATTTT. It encodes CASGNQRGYTQYF.

A remark on this clone: An end of the junction differs from the germline gene, which may be a read error. The rearrangement uses TRBV2 and TRBJ1-4; no clear D. The germline V gene has CDR1 SNHLY and CDR2 FYNNEI. The CDR3 runs to 11 residues. In nucleotides, the CDR3 is TGTGCCAGCAGGATGAATGAAAAACTGCTTTTT. Encoded protein: CASRMNEKLLF. The variable domain in full, with the rest retrieved from reference TRBV2 and TRBJ1-4, is EPEVTQTPSHQVTQMGQEVILRCVPISNHLYFYWYRQILGQKVEFLVSFYNNEISEKSEIFDDQFSVERPDGSNFTLKIRSTKLEDSAMYFCASRMNEKLLFGSGTQLSVL.